This TCR beta chain was recorded in a study of response to subunit inactivated influenza vaccine. The CDR3 has 15 residues. Trimming removed 0 bases at V and 0 bases at J, with 10 bases between. Per the germline V gene, CDR1 is SGHRS and CDR2 is YFSETQ. TCRdb ran MiXCR on the RT-PCR reads and lists one entry per CDR3 protein. This table holds roughly 550,000 distinct CDR3 sequences, roughly a quarter found once. This clonotype was counted between two and nine times. The sample was also reused in another study, on T cells expressing NK-cell markers. That source adds: Libraries used 5'RACE template switching adding universal primer site and UMIs. Anti-gamma-delta TCR antibody use in several experiments restricted sorting to alpha-beta TCR T cells.

Sequencing was performed on CD4+ T cells sorted from PBMCs, taken 11 to 12 days after vaccination. The TCR was taken from a man in his fifties who received an inactivated influenza vaccine. The rearrangement uses TRBV5-1 and TRBJ2-7; D ambiguous. CDR3 amino acids: CASSLEFRGSYEQYF. CDR3 sequence (DNA): TGCGCCAGCAGCTTGGAGTTTCGCGGCTCCTACGAGCAGTACTTC.